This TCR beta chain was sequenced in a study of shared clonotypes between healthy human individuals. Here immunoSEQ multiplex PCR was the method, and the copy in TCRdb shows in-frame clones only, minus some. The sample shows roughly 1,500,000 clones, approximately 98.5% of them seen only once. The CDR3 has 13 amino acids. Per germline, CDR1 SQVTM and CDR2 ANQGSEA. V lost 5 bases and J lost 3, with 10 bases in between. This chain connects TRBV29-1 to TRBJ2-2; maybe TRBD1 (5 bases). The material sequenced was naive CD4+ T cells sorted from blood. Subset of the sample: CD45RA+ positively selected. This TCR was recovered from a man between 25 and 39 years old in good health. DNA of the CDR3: TGCAGCGTTAATCCCAGGGACACCGGGGAGCTGTTTTTT. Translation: CSVNPRDTGELFF.